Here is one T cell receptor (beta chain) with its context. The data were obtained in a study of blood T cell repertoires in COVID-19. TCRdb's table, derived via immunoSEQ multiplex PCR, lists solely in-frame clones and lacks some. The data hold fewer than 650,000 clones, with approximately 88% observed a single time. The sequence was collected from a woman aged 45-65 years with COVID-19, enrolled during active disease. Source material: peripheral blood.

CDR3 protein: CASSPGTGPGGSPLHF. The CDR3 DNA sequence: TGCGCCAGCAGCCCAGGTACAGGGCCGGGGGGTTCACCCCTCCACTTT. The V and J genes are TRBV5-1 and TRBJ1-6; D is possibly TRBD1 (6 bases). V was trimmed by 4 bases and J by 9 bases, leaving 20 bases between them. The CDR3 totals 16 residues. Looked up from germline, CDR1 is SGHRS and CDR2 is YFSETQ.